This T cell receptor (beta chain) was profiled in a study of regulatory T cells in long-lasting Graves disease. CDR1 is SQVTM and CDR2 is ANQGSEA in the germline V gene. V lost 5 bases and J lost 5, with 15 bases in between. The CDR3 is 14 residues long. This clonotype was detected ten times or more. What it binds is not known. Findings and limits, study-wide: Segments TRBV28, TRBJ1-2 and TRBJ2-5 showed preferential usage in persistent disease.

Indicated time point: newly diagnosed GD, antithyroid drugs for less than 3 months. PBMC-extracted RNA yielded the TCR library. Arm-PCR of CDR3 regions and iRepertoire HTBI primers were used to build TCR beta libraries. Each CDR3 protein is one row after TCRdb ran MiXCR on the multiplex PCR reads. This sample has some 220,000 distinct CDR3 sequences, with roughly 19% found just once. These sequences were also reported in another study, on T cells in Graves' hyperthyroidism and ophthalmopathy.

The specimen comprised peripheral blood mononuclear cells (PBMCs), sampled at new diagnosis, from a patient treated with antithyroid drugs. The J gene is TRBJ1-4, the V gene TRBV29-1; D is possibly TRBD1 (6 bases). The TCR sequence derives from a woman in her 30s with Graves disease. CDR3 loop: CSVRVPGDNEKLFF. CDR3 nucleotides: TGCAGCGTTCGGGTTCCAGGGGACAATGAAAAACTGTTTTTT.